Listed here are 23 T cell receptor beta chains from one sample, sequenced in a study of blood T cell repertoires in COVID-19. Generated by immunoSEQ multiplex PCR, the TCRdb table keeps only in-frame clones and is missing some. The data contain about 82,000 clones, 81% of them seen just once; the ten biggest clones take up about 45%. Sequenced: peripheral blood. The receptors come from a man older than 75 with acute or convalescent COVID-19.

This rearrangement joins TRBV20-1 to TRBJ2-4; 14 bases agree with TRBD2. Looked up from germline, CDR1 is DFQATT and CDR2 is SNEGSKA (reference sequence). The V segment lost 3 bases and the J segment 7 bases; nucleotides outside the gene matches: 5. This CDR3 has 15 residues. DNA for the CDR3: TGCAGTGCTAGTGACAGGACTAGCGGGAGGAACATTCAGTACTTC. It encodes CSASDRTSGRNIQYF.

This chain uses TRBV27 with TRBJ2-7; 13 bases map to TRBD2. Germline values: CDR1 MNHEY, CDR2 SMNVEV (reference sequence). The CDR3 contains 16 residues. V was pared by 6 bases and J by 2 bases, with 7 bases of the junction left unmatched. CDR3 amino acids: CASRRTSGSWAYEQYF. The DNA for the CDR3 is TGTGCCAGCAGAAGGACTAGCGGGAGTTGGGCCTACGAGCAGTACTTC.

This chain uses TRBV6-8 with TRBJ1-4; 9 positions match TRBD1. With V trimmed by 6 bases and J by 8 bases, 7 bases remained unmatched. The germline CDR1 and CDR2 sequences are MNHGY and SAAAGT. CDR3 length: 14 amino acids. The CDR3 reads CASSGTGWEEKLFF. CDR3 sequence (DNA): TGTGCCAGCAGCGGGACAGGGTGGGAGGAAAAACTGTTTTTT.

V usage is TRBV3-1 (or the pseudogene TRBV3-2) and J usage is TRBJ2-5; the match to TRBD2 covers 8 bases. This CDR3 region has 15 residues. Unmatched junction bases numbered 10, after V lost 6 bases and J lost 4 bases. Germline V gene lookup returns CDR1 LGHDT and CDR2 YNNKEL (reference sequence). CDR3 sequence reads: CASRNRGAGGETQYF. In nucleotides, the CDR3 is TGTGCCAGCAGGAATCGCGGTGCGGGAGGAGAGACCCAGTACTTC.

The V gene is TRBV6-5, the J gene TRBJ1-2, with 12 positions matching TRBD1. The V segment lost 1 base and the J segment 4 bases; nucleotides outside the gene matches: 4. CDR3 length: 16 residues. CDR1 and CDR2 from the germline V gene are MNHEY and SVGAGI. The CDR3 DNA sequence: TGTGCCAGCAGTTACTTGGGACAGGGGGCCTCCTATGGCTACACCTTC. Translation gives CASSYLGQGASYGYTF.

The CDR3 coding sequence is TGTGCCAGCAGTTACCCCGGTCAGACCCAGTACTTC. The encoded protein is CASSYPGQTQYF. The J gene is TRBJ2-5, the V gene TRBV6-2 or TRBV6-3; D is ambiguous. CDR1 MNHEY and CDR2 SVGEGT come from the germline V gene. Trimming shortened V by 2 bases and J by 6 bases, and 7 bases separated the two germline ends. This CDR3 is 12 amino acids long.

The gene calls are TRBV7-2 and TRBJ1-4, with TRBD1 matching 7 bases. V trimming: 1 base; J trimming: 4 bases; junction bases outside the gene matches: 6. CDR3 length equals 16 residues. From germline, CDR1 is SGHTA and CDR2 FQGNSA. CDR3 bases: TGTGCCAGCAGCTTAGGGCGACAGGGCCATAATGAAAAACTGTTTTTT. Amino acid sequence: CASSLGRQGHNEKLFF. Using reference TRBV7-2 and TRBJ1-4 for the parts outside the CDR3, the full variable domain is GAGVSQSPSNKVTEKGKDVELRCDPISGHTALYWYRQSLGQGLEFLIYFQGNSAPDKSGLPSDRFSAERTGGSVSTLTIQRTQQEDSAVYLCASSLGRQGHNEKLFFGSGTQLSVL.

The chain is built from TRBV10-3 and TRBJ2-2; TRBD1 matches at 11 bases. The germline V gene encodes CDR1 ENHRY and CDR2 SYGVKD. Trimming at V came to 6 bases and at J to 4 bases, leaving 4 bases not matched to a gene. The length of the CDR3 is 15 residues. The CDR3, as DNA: TGTGCCATCAGGCCAGGGACAGGGGGCACCGGGGAGCTGTTTTTT. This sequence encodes CAIRPGTGGTGELFF.

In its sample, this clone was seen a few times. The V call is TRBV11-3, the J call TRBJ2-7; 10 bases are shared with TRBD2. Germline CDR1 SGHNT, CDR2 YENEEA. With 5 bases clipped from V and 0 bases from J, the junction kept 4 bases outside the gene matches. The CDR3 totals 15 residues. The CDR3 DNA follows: TGTGCCAGCAGCCAGGGACTAGCGCCCTCCTACGAGCAGTACTTC. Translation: CASSQGLAPSYEQYF.

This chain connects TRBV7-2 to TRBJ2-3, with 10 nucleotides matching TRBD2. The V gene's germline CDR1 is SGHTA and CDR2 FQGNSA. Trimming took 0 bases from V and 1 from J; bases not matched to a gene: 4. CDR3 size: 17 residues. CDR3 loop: CASSLAGTSVGTDTQYF. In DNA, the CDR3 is TGTGCCAGCAGCTTAGCCGGGACTAGCGTTGGCACAGATACGCAGTATTTT.

CDR3 protein: CASSPEVYEQYF. CDR3 sequence (DNA): TGTGCCAGCTCACCTGAGGTCTACGAGCAGTACTTC. V gene TRBV18 combines with J gene TRBJ2-7; D uncertain. Trimming shortened V by 3 bases and J by 3 bases, and 6 bases separated the two germline ends. This CDR3 comprises 12 residues. The germline V gene has CDR1 KGHSH and CDR2 LQKENI.

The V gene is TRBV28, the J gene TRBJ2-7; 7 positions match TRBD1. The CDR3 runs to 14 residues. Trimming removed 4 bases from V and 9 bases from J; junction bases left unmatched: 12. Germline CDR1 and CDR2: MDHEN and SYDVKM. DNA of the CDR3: TGTGCCAGCAGTTCTTTTGCGGACAGGAGTCCGCAGTACTTC. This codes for CASSSFADRSPQYF.

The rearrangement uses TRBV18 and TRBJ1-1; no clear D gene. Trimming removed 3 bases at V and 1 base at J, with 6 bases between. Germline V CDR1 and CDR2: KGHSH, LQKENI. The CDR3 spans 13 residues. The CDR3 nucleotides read TGTGCCAGCTCACCCCAGGAGAACACTGAAGCTTTCTTT. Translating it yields CASSPQENTEAFF.

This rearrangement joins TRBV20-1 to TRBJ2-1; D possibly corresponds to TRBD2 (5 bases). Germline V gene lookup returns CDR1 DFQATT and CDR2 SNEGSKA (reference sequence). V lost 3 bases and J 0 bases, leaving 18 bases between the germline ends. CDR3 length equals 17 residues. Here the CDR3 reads CSASIGSEINSYNEQFF. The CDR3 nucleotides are TGCAGTGCTAGTATCGGTAGCGAGATCAACTCCTACAATGAGCAGTTCTTC.

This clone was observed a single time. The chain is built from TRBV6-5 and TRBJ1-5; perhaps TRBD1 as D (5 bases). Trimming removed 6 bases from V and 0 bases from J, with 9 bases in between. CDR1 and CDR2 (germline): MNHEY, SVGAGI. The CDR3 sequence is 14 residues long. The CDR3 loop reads CASSLGGSNQPQHF. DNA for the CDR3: TGTGCCAGCAGCCTCGGGGGTAGCAATCAGCCCCAGCATTTT.

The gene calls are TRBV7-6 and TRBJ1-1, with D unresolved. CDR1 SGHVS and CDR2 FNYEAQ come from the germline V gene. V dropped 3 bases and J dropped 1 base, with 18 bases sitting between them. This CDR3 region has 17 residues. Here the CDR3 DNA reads TGTGCCAGCAGCTTCCATCTCTCGGGAGTCGCGAACACTGAAGCTTTCTTT. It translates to CASSFHLSGVANTEAFF.

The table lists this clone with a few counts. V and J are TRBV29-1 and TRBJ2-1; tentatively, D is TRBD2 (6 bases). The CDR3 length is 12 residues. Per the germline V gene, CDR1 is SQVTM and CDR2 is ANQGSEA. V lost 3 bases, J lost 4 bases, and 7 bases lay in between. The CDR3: CSVDGGYNEQFF. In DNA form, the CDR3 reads TGCAGCGTTGACGGGGGATACAATGAGCAGTTCTTC.

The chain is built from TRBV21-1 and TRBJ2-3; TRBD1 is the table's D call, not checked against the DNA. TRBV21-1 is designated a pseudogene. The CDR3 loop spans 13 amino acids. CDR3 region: CASSTQATDTQYF. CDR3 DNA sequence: TGTGCCAGCAGCACCCAGGCCACAGATACGCAGTATTTT.

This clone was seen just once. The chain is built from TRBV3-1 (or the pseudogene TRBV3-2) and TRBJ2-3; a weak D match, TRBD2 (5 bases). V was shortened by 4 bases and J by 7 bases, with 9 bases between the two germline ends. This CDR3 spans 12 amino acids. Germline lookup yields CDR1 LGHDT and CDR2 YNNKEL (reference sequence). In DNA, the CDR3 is TGTGCCAGCAGCCCGAGGGCTCATACGCAGTATTTT. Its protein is CASSPRAHTQYF.

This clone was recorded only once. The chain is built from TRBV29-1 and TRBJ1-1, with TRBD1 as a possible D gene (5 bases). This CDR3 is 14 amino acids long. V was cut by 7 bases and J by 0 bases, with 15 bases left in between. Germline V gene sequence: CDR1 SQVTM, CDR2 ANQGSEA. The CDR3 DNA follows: TGCAGCGCGATAAAAGGGGATTTGAACACTGAAGCTTTCTTT. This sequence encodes CSAIKGDLNTEAFF.

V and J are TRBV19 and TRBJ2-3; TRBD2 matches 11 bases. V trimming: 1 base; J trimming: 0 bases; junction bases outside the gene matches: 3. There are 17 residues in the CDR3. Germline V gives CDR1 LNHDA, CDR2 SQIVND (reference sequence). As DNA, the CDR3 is TGTGCCAGTAGTATAGGGAGGACTAGCGGGAGCACAGATACGCAGTATTTT. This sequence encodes CASSIGRTSGSTDTQYF.

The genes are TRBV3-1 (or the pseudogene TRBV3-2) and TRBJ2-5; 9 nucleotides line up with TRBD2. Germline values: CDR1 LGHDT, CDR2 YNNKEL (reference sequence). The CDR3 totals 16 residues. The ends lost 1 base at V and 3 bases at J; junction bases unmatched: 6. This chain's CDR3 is CASSQAIAGVKETQYF. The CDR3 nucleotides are TGTGCCAGCAGCCAAGCGATAGCGGGAGTTAAAGAGACCCAGTACTTC.

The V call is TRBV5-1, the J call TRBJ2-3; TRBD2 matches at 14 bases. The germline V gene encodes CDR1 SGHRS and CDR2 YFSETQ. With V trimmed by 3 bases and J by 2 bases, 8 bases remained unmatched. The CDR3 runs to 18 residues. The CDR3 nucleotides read TGCGCCAGCAGCTCAGGACTAGCGGGAGGCTCGTACACAGATACGCAGTATTTT. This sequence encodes CASSSGLAGGSYTDTQYF.